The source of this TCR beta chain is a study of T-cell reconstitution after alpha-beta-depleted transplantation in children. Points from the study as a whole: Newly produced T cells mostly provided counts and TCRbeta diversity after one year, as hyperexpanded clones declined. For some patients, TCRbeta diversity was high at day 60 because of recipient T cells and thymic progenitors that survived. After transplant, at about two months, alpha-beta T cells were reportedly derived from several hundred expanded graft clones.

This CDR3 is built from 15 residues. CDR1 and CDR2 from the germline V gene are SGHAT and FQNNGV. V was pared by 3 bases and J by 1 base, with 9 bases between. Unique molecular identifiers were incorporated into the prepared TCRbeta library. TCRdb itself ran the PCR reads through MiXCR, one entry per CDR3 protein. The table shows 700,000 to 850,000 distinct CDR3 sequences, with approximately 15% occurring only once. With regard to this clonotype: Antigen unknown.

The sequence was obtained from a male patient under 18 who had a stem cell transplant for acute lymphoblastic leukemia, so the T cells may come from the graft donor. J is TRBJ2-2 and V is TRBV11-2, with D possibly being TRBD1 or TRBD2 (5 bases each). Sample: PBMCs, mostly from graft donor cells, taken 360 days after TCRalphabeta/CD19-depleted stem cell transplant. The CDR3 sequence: CASSFLGVNTGELFF. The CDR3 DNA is TGTGCCAGCAGCTTTTTGGGGGTGAACACCGGGGAGCTGTTTTTT.